This T cell receptor beta chain was sequenced during a study of identical twins. Trimming at V came to 6 bases and at J to 8 bases, leaving 12 bases not matched to a gene. The CDR3 totals 14 residues. The V gene's germline CDR1 is DFQATT and CDR2 SNEGSKA (reference sequence). This clonotype has at least ten counts. TCRdb reprocessed the 5' RACE reads via MiXCR and lists one record per CDR3 protein. The sample has over 500,000 distinct CDR3 sequences; 20% to 25% are singletons. These sequences were also reported in another study, on T cells expressing NK-cell markers. That source adds: Sequencing of TCR beta repertoires drew on sorted CD3+CD56+NKG2C+, CD3+CD56+NKG2C- and CD3+CD56-NKG2C+ T cells. A handful of donors showed these clonotypes also leading the CD3+CD56-NKG2C+ fraction.

V usage is TRBV20-1 and J usage is TRBJ2-1; TRBD1 aligns across 8 bases. This receptor was taken from a woman between 18 and 29 years old in good health. The sample was CD4+ T cells sorted from blood. CDR3 bases: TGCAGTGCATCAGACAGGGGTACCGGCTATGAGCAGTTCTTC. This gives the protein CSASDRGTGYEQFF.